The T cell receptor beta chain described here comes from a study of blood T cell repertoires in COVID-19. For the study at large: Samples taken during acute and convalescent COVID-19 were collected in the United States, Italy and Spain. T cells, B-cell-depleted T cells, or PBMCs supplied cDNA or gDNA.

The CDR3 covers 15 residues. Germline V gene data show CDR1 as MRHNA and CDR2 as SNTAGT. V dropped 0 bases and J dropped 6; count of bases not matched to a gene: 5. A few counts support this clone. The repertoire was sequenced with immunoSEQ multiplex PCR; TCRdb's copy has only in-frame clones and lacks some. The table shows 250,000 to 300,000 clones, with 88% occurring only once. The clonotype originates from a woman in her thirties with COVID-19, enrolled during active disease. The sequencing sample was made of peripheral blood. The gene calls are TRBV6-4 and TRBJ1-2; 9 bases match TRBD1. The CDR3 reads CASSDSGTGKNGYTF. As DNA, the CDR3 is TGTGCCAGCAGTGACTCGGGGACAGGGAAAAATGGCTACACCTTC.